This TCR beta chain is drawn from a study of blood T cell repertoires in COVID-19. Study as a whole: Sites in the United States, Italy and Spain provided acute and convalescent COVID-19 samples. T cells, B-cell-depleted T cells, or PBMCs supplied cDNA or gDNA.

In the authors' workflow: Amplifying reference gene primers gave estimates of nucleated cell counts. This table comes from immunoSEQ multiplex PCR, and its TCRdb copy is limited to in-frame clones, with some not included. That table gives V, J and clone size, and the DNA gave D and trimming. Of about 210,000 clones listed, around 82% are singletons. CDR3 length equals 16 residues. Germline CDR1 and CDR2: LNHDA and SQIVND (reference sequence). Trimming took off 3 bases at V and 5 bases at J, with 16 bases between the two ends. The sample was peripheral blood. The receptor was derived from a woman aged 40 to 50 with acute or convalescent COVID-19. The genes are TRBV19 and TRBJ1-4; weak D call: TRBD1 (6 bases). The CDR3 DNA reads TGTGCCAGTAGTATTACGACAGGACAATCCAATGAAAAACTGTTTTTT. Residues: CASSITTGQSNEKLFF.